This T cell receptor (beta chain) was obtained from a study of T cells in Graves' hyperthyroidism and ophthalmopathy. About the study: The blood sample was taken at first diagnosis, before treatment began. Points from the study as a whole: Most clonotypes that expanded in the thyroid above 0.001 also showed up in blood. A model built on 13 V-J features separated ophthalmopathy from stable hyperthyroidism.

The V segment lost 3 bases and the J segment 5 bases; nucleotides outside the gene matches: 13. The germline gives CDR1 DFQATT, CDR2 SNEGSKA (reference sequence). The CDR3 is 17 residues long. Patients having uncontrolled infection, another autoimmune disease, pregnancy or lactation were not included. For this clonotype: Its antigen is still unknown.

What was amplified from RNA transcripts were TCR beta CDR3 regions. TCR CDR3 underwent first-round RT-PCR with the HTBI primer set. TCRdb fed the multiplex PCR reads into MiXCR, producing one record per CDR3 protein. The sample includes 460,000 or so distinct CDR3 sequences, around 14% of them seen just once. The sample comprised blood. The sequence derives from a woman aged 18-30 years with Graves' hyperthyroidism. The chain links TRBV20-1 to TRBJ2-5; 12 positions agree with TRBD2. The chain's CDR3 is CSARGRTSGIPLETQYF. The CDR3 DNA sequence: TGCAGTGCTAGGGGTCGGACTAGCGGGATTCCCTTGGAGACCCAGTACTTC.